This entry features one T cell receptor (beta chain) sequence. Its antigen is currently unknown. The donors were members of the validation cohort, which comprised 120 subjects and was separate from the first cohort of some 680 subjects. This sample was taken from a study of cytomegalovirus exposure and HLA in healthy donors. Study-wide results and caveats: The investigators catalogued 180 or so TCR beta chains as cytomegalovirus-associated.

Profiled with immunoSEQ multiplex PCR; TCRdb holds only in-frame clones, not every one. The table has 200,000 to 250,000 clones, roughly 91% seen once. The junction had 2 bases not matched to a gene; V was cut back by 0 bases and J by 2 bases. CDR3 length equals 15 residues. Germline CDR1 and CDR2: SGHRS and YFSETQ. The TCR sequence derives from a woman between 18 and 29 years old in good health and CMV-seropositive. Material: PBMCs. The gene calls are TRBV5-1 and TRBJ1-3, with TRBD1 matching over 7 bases. The CDR3 reads CASSLEGGTGNTIYF. The CDR3 DNA follows: TGCGCCAGCAGCTTGGAAGGGGGCACTGGAAACACCATATATTTT. The variable domain in full, completed from reference TRBV5-1 and TRBJ1-3, reads KAGVTQTPRYLIKTRGQQVTLSCSPISGHRSVSWYQQTPGQGLQFLFEYFSETQRNKGNFPGRFSGRQFSNSRSEMNVSTLELGDSALYLCASSLEGGTGNTIYFGEGSWLTVV.